This TCR beta chain emerged from a study of blood T cell repertoires in COVID-19. Turning to the study itself: The United States, Italy and Spain supplied acute and convalescent COVID-19 samples. In each case, the material was cDNA or gDNA derived from T cells, B-cell-depleted T cells, or PBMCs.

Trimming left V 3 bases short and J 5 bases short, with 16 bases between. There are 15 residues in the CDR3. From germline, CDR1 is LNHDA and CDR2 SQIVND (reference sequence). Original methodology: Amplification with reference gene primers provided the estimates of nucleated cell counts. The protocol was immunoSEQ multiplex PCR, while the TCRdb copy is restricted to in-frame clones and leaves out a portion. The V and J calls and clone size are taken from that table; D and trimming were inferred from the DNA. The repertoire holds more than 140,000 clones, with about 91% as singletons. This TCR was sampled from an older woman with acute or convalescent COVID-19. The chain employs TRBV19 and TRBJ2-5; TRBD2 is a possible D gene (7 bases). Sequencing was done on a sample of peripheral blood. CDR3 region: CASSIPSGGGETQYF. The DNA of the CDR3 is TGTGCCAGTAGTATCCCTTCGGGGGGCGGGGAGACCCAGTACTTC.